This TCR beta chain originates from a study of T-cell reconstitution after alpha-beta-depleted transplantation in children. The study, taken as a whole, reports: The high TCRbeta diversity at day 60 in some patients came from surviving recipient T cells and thymic progenitors. Hyperexpanded clones declined; after one year, newly produced T cells mostly supplied diversity. Expanded clones from the graft, numbering several hundred, reportedly supplied alpha-beta T cells about two months after transplant.

The CDR3 totals 14 residues. From germline, CDR1 is SEHNR and CDR2 FQNEAQ (reference sequence). Deletions cut 0 bases from V and 6 bases from J, with 12 bases between. Using unique molecular identifiers, the investigators prepared the TCRbeta library. TCRdb reprocessed the PCR reads with MiXCR, giving one entry per CDR3 protein. The sample yields hundreds of thousands of distinct CDR3 sequences, approximately 8.9% seen once. This clonotype has just a few counts. The antigen is not known. The chain carries TRBV7-9 and TRBJ2-7; D call uncertain. The TCR comes from a male patient between 5 and 17 years old who had a stem cell transplant for acute lymphoblastic leukemia, so the T cells may come from the graft donor. The specimen comprised PBMCs, mostly from graft donor cells, sampled 180 days after TCRalphabeta/CD19-depleted stem cell transplant. CDR3 loop: CASSLASGLLEQYF. CDR3 DNA sequence: TGTGCCAGCAGCTTAGCGTCCGGCTTACTCGAGCAGTACTTC.